The 21 T cell receptor beta chains below were found in one sample sequenced in a study of quantifying T cell responses using KT2 cells. Study at large: TCR alpha and beta constant-region primers primed reverse transcription of RNA.

The cDNA 3' end received a ligated oligonucleotide with a UMI. First-round PCR used about 4 cycles and beta primers RC1.1 and RC1.2 covering TRBC1 and TRBC2. Each CDR3 protein is one row after TCRdb ran MiXCR on the UMI-ligation and nested PCR reads. The sample lists approximately 60,000 distinct CDR3 sequences; over 9% were seen once. What was sequenced was PBMCs spiked with cells of the T cell clone KT2. The receptors originated from a human donor.

The rearrangement links TRBV5-1 to TRBJ2-3; 7 nucleotides line up with TRBD2. Germline CDR1 and CDR2: SGHRS and YFSETQ. This CDR3 region has 15 residues. J lost 0 bases, V lost 0 bases, and 1 base had no gene match. The CDR3 protein is CASSLGLASTDTQYF. The CDR3 DNA follows: TGCGCCAGCAGCTTGGGACTAGCTAGCACAGATACGCAGTATTTT.

This clonotype was counted many times. The V gene is TRBV7-8, the J gene TRBJ1-2; 7 bases are a match to TRBD1. The V segment lost 3 bases and the J segment 2 bases; nucleotides outside the gene matches: 9. The CDR3 runs to 16 residues. Germline V gene data show CDR1 as SGHVS and CDR2 as FQNEAQ. CDR3 sequence: CASSFLTGTANYGYTF. As DNA, the CDR3 is TGTGCCAGCAGCTTTCTCACCGGGACAGCGAACTATGGCTACACCTTC.

This chain joins TRBV6-1 and TRBJ2-6; TRBD1 is a possible D gene (5 bases). From germline, CDR1 is MNHNS and CDR2 SASEGT. Between the trimmed V and J ends, which lost 5 bases and 0 bases, there was a span of 5 bases. The CDR3 is 14 amino acids. The CDR3 protein is CASSTGSGANVLTF. Written as DNA, the CDR3 is TGTGCCAGCAGTACAGGCTCTGGGGCCAACGTCCTGACTTTC.

This clonotype was seen a few times. V is TRBV6-2 or TRBV6-3 and J is TRBJ2-1; D perhaps matches TRBD2 (5 bases). Looked up from germline, CDR1 is MNHEY and CDR2 is SVGEGT. V shed 0 bases and J shed 2 bases, with 11 bases lying between them. This CDR3 contains 16 residues. The CDR3 reads CASSYSPGITYNEQFF. In DNA form, the CDR3 reads TGTGCCAGCAGTTACTCCCCGGGAATAACCTACAATGAGCAGTTCTTC.

This rearrangement joins TRBV18 to TRBJ2-2; D is undetermined. Germline CDR1 is KGHSH and CDR2 is LQKENI. The CDR3 covers 13 residues. V was pared by 8 bases and J by 7 bases, with 14 bases between. Written as DNA, the CDR3 is TGTGCCAGCCAAACCCCTCACGGCGGGGAGCTGTTTTTT. Protein sequence: CASQTPHGGELFF.

The J gene is TRBJ2-3, the V gene TRBV27, with 8 positions matching TRBD2. V dropped 2 bases and J dropped 2; count of bases not matched to a gene: 3. Germline CDR1 and CDR2: MNHEY and SMNVEV (reference sequence). The CDR3 totals 15 residues. The CDR3 DNA follows: TGTGCCAGCAGTTTAGGACTAGCCGACACAGATACGCAGTATTTT. It codes for CASSLGLADTDTQYF.

Many counts were recorded for this clonotype. The rearrangement links TRBV29-1 to TRBJ2-1; no clear D. Germline lookup yields CDR1 SQVTM and CDR2 ANQGSEA. This CDR3 has 12 amino acids. V was trimmed by 5 bases and J by 6 bases, leaving 11 bases between them. CDR3: CSVLKATNEQFF. The CDR3 nucleotides are TGCAGCGTTCTGAAAGCGACCAATGAGCAGTTCTTC.

The chain is built from TRBV9 and TRBJ1-1; D not resolved. Germline V CDR1 and CDR2: SGDLS, YYNGEE. The CDR3 is 16 amino acids. The V and J ends lost 0 bases and 4 bases respectively, with 16 bases between them. The DNA of the CDR3 is TGTGCCAGCAGCGTAGGAGGTCCGGGAACCGGCACTGAAGCTTTCTTT. Translating gives CASSVGGPGTGTEAFF.

The table lists this clonotype with a few counts. The V gene is TRBV12-3 or TRBV12-4, the J gene TRBJ1-2; no clear D gene. The CDR3 runs to 15 residues. Trimming took off 6 bases at V and 1 base at J, with 15 bases between the two ends. The CDR3, as DNA: TGTGCCAGCAGCCGACAAGATCGGGGTAACTATGGCTACACCTTC. It translates to CASSRQDRGNYGYTF.

This clonotype was detected ten times or more. The chain joins TRBV6-4 to TRBJ2-3; D unclear. CDR1 MRHNA and CDR2 SNTAGT come from the germline V gene. The CDR3 has 16 residues. V was clipped by 4 bases and J by 4 bases, with 18 bases between them. The CDR3 DNA reads TGTGCCAGCAGTGTTTCGCAAGGTGGTTCGGCAGATACGCAGTATTTT. This translates into CASSVSQGGSADTQYF.

V and J are TRBV10-3 and TRBJ2-5; 7 bases fit TRBD1. The CDR3 contains 14 residues. CDR1 is ENHRY, CDR2 SYGVKD, per germline. Trimming removed 5 bases from V and 2 bases from J; junction bases left unmatched: 5. CDR3 DNA sequence: TGTGCCATCAGTCCAGGGACAGAGCAAGAGACCCAGTACTTC. Translating it yields CAISPGTEQETQYF.

This clonotype was found a few times. The chain joins TRBV3-1 to TRBJ1-2; tentatively, D is TRBD1 (5 bases). The CDR3 extends over 17 amino acids. Between the trimmed V and J ends, which lost 1 base and 2 bases, there was a span of 17 bases. Germline values: CDR1 LGHDT, CDR2 YNNKEL (reference sequence). The CDR3 DNA reads as TGTGCCAGCAGCCAAGGCCTTTTCGGGACGGTCAACTATGGCTACACCTTC. Protein product: CASSQGLFGTVNYGYTF.

This clonotype was seen a few times. This chain's CDR3 is CASSDMGRGGTGELFF. The CDR3, as DNA: TGTGCCAGCAGTGATATGGGCAGGGGTGGCACCGGGGAGCTGTTTTTT. V and J are TRBV6-1 and TRBJ2-2; the D gene is possibly TRBD1 (6 bases). CDR1 and CDR2 from the germline V gene are MNHNS and SASEGT. The CDR3 spans 16 residues. V lost 3 bases to trimming and J lost 4 bases, with 15 bases between them.

This clonotype was found once. This chain uses TRBV5-6 with TRBJ2-2, with D hard to call. The CDR3 spans 16 residues. The V end was cut by 3 bases, the J end by 5 bases, with 17 bases between. Germline loops: CDR1 SGHDT, CDR2 YYEEEE. CDR3 region: CASSSPQIVATGELFF. CDR3 in DNA: TGTGCCAGCAGCTCCCCCCAAATCGTCGCGACCGGGGAGCTGTTTTTT.

This clonotype occurred a few times. The chain combines TRBV27 with TRBJ1-6; tentative D call: TRBD1 (5 bases). The CDR3 is 15 amino acids. Germline loops: CDR1 MNHEY, CDR2 SMNVEV (reference sequence). V was trimmed by 5 bases and J by 9 bases, leaving 17 bases between them. The CDR3 DNA sequence: TGTGCCAGCAGTCCCTCTCTTGGGGGAACTTCACCCCTCCACTTT. Translating gives CASSPSLGGTSPLHF.

This clonotype was detected many times. The rearrangement uses TRBV15 and TRBJ1-5; D is unresolved. The V and J ends lost 0 bases and 6 bases respectively, with 9 bases between them. Germline V gene lookup returns CDR1 LNHNV and CDR2 YYDKDF (reference sequence). CDR3 length equals 14 residues. This CDR3 is CATSRERLGQPQHF. The CDR3 DNA is TGTGCCACCAGCAGAGAGAGGCTCGGTCAGCCCCAGCATTTT.

V usage is TRBV7-6 and J usage is TRBJ2-7, with D perhaps matching TRBD1 (8 bases). This CDR3 has 15 amino acids. The germline V and J ends were trimmed by 0 bases and 5 bases, with 14 bases remaining between them. CDR1 and CDR2 (germline): SGHVS, FNYEAQ. CDR3 sequence (DNA): TGTGCCAGCAGCTTAGCTCCTACAGGGGGGGACGAGCAGTACTTC. This gives the protein CASSLAPTGGDEQYF.

J is TRBJ2-7 and V is TRBV12-3 or TRBV12-4, with D perhaps given as TRBD1 or TRBD2 (5 bases each). The CDR3 spans 13 residues. Deletions cut 3 bases from V and 6 bases from J, with 12 bases between. CDR3 nucleotide sequence: TGTGCCAGCAGTTTCGTGGCTGGGGGCGAGCAGTACTTC. This translates into CASSFVAGGEQYF.

This clonotype appeared a few times. This chain connects TRBV11-3 to TRBJ2-3; TRBD2 matches 11 bases. Germline V CDR1 and CDR2: SGHNT, YENEEA. The V gene end was trimmed by 4 bases and the J gene end by 0 bases; junction bases not matched to a gene: 12. The CDR3 loop spans 19 amino acids. The CDR3 here is CASSYRSLAGGSSTDTQYF. As DNA, the CDR3 is TGTGCCAGCAGCTACCGGTCCCTAGCGGGAGGCTCTAGCACAGATACGCAGTATTTT.

The chain employs TRBV5-6 and TRBJ1-2, with D tentatively TRBD1 (6 bases). This CDR3 comprises 15 residues. V gave up 5 bases and J gave up 2 bases, with 16 bases separating them. Germline loops: CDR1 SGHDT, CDR2 YYEEEE. The CDR3 region has the DNA TGTGCCAGCAGACCCACAGGGATCCAGAACTATGGCTACACCTTC. This translates into CASRPTGIQNYGYTF. Drawing the rest from reference TRBV5-6 and TRBJ1-2, the complete variable domain is DAGVTQSPTHLIKTRGQQVTLRCSPKSGHDTVSWYQQALGQGPQFIFQYYEEEERQRGNFPDRFSGHQFPNYSSELNVNALLLGDSALYLCASRPTGIQNYGYTFGSGTRLTVV.

This clonotype was seen a handful of times. V and J are TRBV5-1 and TRBJ2-7; D is perhaps TRBD2 (6 bases). V lost 0 bases, J lost 6 bases, and 10 bases lay in between. Germline V lookup: CDR1 SGHRS, CDR2 YFSETQ. The length of the CDR3 is 13 residues. The CDR3 bases are TGCGCCAGCAGCTTGGAGCGGGCGGGCGAGCAGTACTTC. As protein: CASSLERAGEQYF.